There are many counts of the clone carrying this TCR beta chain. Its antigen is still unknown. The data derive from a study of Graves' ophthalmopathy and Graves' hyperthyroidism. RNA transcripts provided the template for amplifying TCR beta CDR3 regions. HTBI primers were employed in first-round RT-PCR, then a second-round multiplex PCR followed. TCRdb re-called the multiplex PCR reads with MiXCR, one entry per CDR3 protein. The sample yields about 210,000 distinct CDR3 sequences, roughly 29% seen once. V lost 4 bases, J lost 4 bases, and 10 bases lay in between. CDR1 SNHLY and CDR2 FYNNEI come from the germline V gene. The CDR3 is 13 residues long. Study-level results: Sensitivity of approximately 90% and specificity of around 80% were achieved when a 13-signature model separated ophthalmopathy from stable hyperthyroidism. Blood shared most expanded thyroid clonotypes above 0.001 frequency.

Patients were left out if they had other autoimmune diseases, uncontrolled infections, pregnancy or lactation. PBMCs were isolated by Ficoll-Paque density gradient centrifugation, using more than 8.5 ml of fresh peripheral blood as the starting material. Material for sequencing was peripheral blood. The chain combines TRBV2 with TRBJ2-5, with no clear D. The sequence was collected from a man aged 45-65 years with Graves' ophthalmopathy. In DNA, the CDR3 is TGTGCCAGCAGTGTTCATCATTCAGAGACCCAGTACTTC. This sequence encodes CASSVHHSETQYF.